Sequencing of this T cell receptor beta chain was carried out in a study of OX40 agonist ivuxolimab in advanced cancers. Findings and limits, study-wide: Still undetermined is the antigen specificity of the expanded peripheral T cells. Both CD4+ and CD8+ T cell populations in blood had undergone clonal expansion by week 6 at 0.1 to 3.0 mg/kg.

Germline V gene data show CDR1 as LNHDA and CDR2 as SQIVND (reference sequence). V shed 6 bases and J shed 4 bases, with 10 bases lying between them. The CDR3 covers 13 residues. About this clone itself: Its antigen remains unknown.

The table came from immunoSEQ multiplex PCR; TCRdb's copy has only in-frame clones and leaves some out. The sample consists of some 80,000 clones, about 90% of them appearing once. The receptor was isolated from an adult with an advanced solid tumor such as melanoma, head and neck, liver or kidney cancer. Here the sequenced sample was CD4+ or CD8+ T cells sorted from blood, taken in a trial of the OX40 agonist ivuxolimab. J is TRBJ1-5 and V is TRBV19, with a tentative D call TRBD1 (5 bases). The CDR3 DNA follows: TGTGCCAGTAGGGCAGGGCAGAATCAGCCCCAGCATTTT. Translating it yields CASRAGQNQPQHF.